The clone carrying this T cell receptor (beta chain) has a handful of counts. Antigen: not known. This record belongs to a study of blood T cells in healthy people across ages. Next came a second PCR, run for 7 to 11 cycles, which used a sample-barcoded 5' primer along with a J-beta primer mix. Each CDR3 protein is one row after TCRdb ran MiXCR on the 5' RACE reads. The profile shows about 1.1 million distinct CDR3 sequences, under 40% of them singletons. Study conclusions and caveats: Unsorted PBMCs prevented conclusive naive versus antigen-experienced comparison.

V lost 2 bases and J lost 2; bases outside the gene matches: 11. The CDR3 covers 18 residues. Germline CDR1 and CDR2: SGHAT and FQNNGV. The material sequenced was blood. The chain recombines TRBV11-2 with TRBJ2-1; 8 bases match TRBD2. The sequence came from a man between 18 and 35 years old in good health. The CDR3 region is CASSLRPGLSGAYNEQFF. For the CDR3, the DNA is TGTGCCAGCAGCTTAAGGCCCGGCCTTAGCGGGGCCTACAATGAGCAGTTCTTC. Using reference TRBV11-2 and TRBJ2-1 for the parts outside the CDR3, the full variable domain is EAGVAQSPRYKIIEKRQSVAFWCNPISGHATLYWYQQILGQGPKLLIQFQNNGVVDDSQLPKDRFSAERLKGVDSTLKIQPAKLEDSAVYLCASSLRPGLSGAYNEQFFGPGTRLTVL.